A single sample is the source of the 23 T cell receptor beta chains below, sequenced in a study of T cell changes during pregnancy in multiple sclerosis. Sequenced by immunoSEQ multiplex PCR; TCRdb stores in-frame clones only, minus some. The profile shows just over 30,000 clones, 80% to 90% of them singletons. Material: CD8+ T cells from peripheral blood mononuclear cells, obtained in the first trimester of pregnancy. The receptors were sampled from a female donor with multiple sclerosis, enrolled in a pregnancy study.

The CDR3: CASSFALAGGTYEQYF. The CDR3 DNA reads as TGCGCCAGCAGCTTTGCTCTAGCGGGGGGGACCTACGAGCAGTACTTC. V usage is TRBV5-1 and J usage is TRBJ2-7; 12 nucleotides agree with TRBD2. With 2 bases clipped from V and 2 bases from J, the junction kept 5 bases outside the gene matches. The length of the CDR3 is 16 residues. Germline lookup yields CDR1 SGHRS and CDR2 YFSETQ. The variable domain in full, completed from reference TRBV5-1 and TRBJ2-7, reads KAGVTQTPRYLIKTRGQQVTLSCSPISGHRSVSWYQQTPGQGLQFLFEYFSETQRNKGNFPGRFSGRQFSNSRSEMNVSTLELGDSALYLCASSFALAGGTYEQYFGPGTRLTVT.

The chain has TRBV11-2 and TRBJ2-7, with TRBD2 identical over 7 bases. The J segment lost 2 bases and the V segment lost 5 bases, leaving 9 bases of the junction unmatched. This CDR3 comprises 15 residues. Germline CDR1 SGHAT, CDR2 FQNNGV. This CDR3 reads CASSDPGGGAYEQYF. The CDR3 nucleotides read TGTGCCAGCAGCGACCCGGGTGGGGGGGCCTACGAGCAGTACTTC.

This chain uses TRBV9 with TRBJ2-5; 10 nucleotides agree with TRBD2. The CDR3 sequence is 15 residues long. V lost 0 bases and J lost 5; bases outside the gene matches: 4. Germline V gene data show CDR1 as SGDLS and CDR2 as YYNGEE. The CDR3 DNA follows: TGTGCCAGCAGCGTAGCTCAGCGGGAGGGTGAGACCCAGTACTTC. Residues: CASSVAQREGETQYF.

V is TRBV19 and J is TRBJ1-6, with a possible D match to TRBD1 (5 bases). The ends were cut back, 2 bases at V and 10 bases at J, with 9 bases in the middle. The length of the CDR3 is 13 residues. Germline assignment: CDR1 LNHDA and CDR2 SQIVND (reference sequence). The chain's CDR3 is CASSIQGSSPLHF. The CDR3 nucleotides are TGTGCCAGTAGTATACAGGGTTCGTCACCCCTCCACTTT.

This rearrangement joins TRBV6-8 to TRBJ2-1; 7 bases match TRBD1. In germline, CDR1 is MNHGY, CDR2 SAAAGT. The CDR3 contains 21 residues. V lost 2 bases, J lost 6 bases, and 25 bases stayed unmatched. In DNA form, the CDR3 reads TGTGCCAGCAGTTACGGCTCCGGGACAGAGAGAAGACACACACGTTGCAATGAGCAGTTCTTC. Protein sequence: CASSYGSGTERRHTRCNEQFF.

By proportion, this clone is medium-sized (0.01 to 0.1%). This chain joins TRBV4-1 and TRBJ2-6; no clear D. Trimming removed 0 bases at V and 0 bases at J, with 6 bases between. Germline CDR1 reads MGHRA; CDR2 reads YSYEKL. The CDR3 length is 16 residues. The CDR3 bases are TGCGCCAGCAGCCAAGATCCGTTCTCTGGGGCCAACGTCCTGACTTTC. It specifies CASSQDPFSGANVLTF.

This chain links TRBV28 with TRBJ2-1; 9 bases are a match to TRBD2. The V and J ends lost 4 bases and 6 bases, in that order; junction bases with no gene match: 19. Germline lookup yields CDR1 MDHEN and CDR2 SYDVKM. The length of the CDR3 is 19 residues. The CDR3, as DNA: TGTGCCAGCAGTTCCCCAACCGCCTGGCGGGAGGGCGTGGGCAATGAGCAGTTCTTC. Amino acids: CASSSPTAWREGVGNEQFF.

CDR3 protein: CASSQDPWMDRGNQPQHF. Written as DNA, the CDR3 is TGCGCCAGCAGCCAAGATCCGTGGATGGACAGGGGGAATCAGCCCCAGCATTTT. The chain recombines TRBV4-3 with TRBJ1-5; 10 positions match TRBD1. The J segment lost 4 bases and the V segment lost 0 bases, leaving 9 bases of the junction unmatched. In germline, CDR1 is LGHNA, CDR2 YSLEER. The CDR3 has 18 amino acids.

As regards this clone: The sample holds other DNA sequences that translate to the same CDR3. V is TRBV4-1 and J is TRBJ1-1, with a weak D call TRBD1 (6 bases). CDR1 MGHRA and CDR2 YSYEKL come from the germline V gene. This CDR3 has 13 amino acids. V shed 6 bases and J shed 1 base, with 9 bases lying between them. As DNA, the CDR3 is TGCGCCAGCAGTCTGGACAGGAACACTGAAGCTTTCTTT. Translating gives CASSLDRNTEAFF.

The chain joins TRBV5-1 to TRBJ1-1; 7 bases are a match to TRBD1. Germline V lookup: CDR1 SGHRS, CDR2 YFSETQ. This CDR3 is 14 amino acids long. Trimming at V came to 4 bases and at J to 1 base, leaving 4 bases not matched to a gene. CDR3: CASSDRDRNTEAFF. The CDR3 DNA reads TGCGCCAGCAGCGACCGGGACAGGAACACTGAAGCTTTCTTT. Together with reference TRBV5-1 and TRBJ1-1, the CDR3 gives the full variable domain: KAGVTQTPRYLIKTRGQQVTLSCSPISGHRSVSWYQQTPGQGLQFLFEYFSETQRNKGNFPGRFSGRQFSNSRSEMNVSTLELGDSALYLCASSDRDRNTEAFFGQGTRLTVV.

This clone was found a few times. The CDR3 bases are TGTGCCAGCAGCTTATTAACGGGAGACCTGAATGAGCAGTTCTTC. Residues: CASSLLTGDLNEQFF. The rearrangement uses TRBV7-9 and TRBJ2-1, with D perhaps matching TRBD2 (6 bases). CDR3 length: 15 amino acids. Per the germline V gene, CDR1 is SEHNR and CDR2 is FQNEAQ (reference sequence). Trimming pared 2 bases from V and 7 bases from J, leaving 15 bases between.

This rearrangement joins TRBV6-6 to TRBJ2-7, with D hard to call. The CDR3 is 11 residues long. V was pared by 6 bases and J by 2 bases, with 5 bases between. Germline V gene data show CDR1 as MNHNY and CDR2 as SVGAGI (reference sequence). The CDR3 reads CASSPAYEQYF. CDR3 in DNA: TGTGCCAGCAGCCCCGCCTACGAGCAGTACTTC.

The gene calls are TRBV6-1 and TRBJ1-1; D is unclear. This CDR3 has 13 residues. Trimming left V 8 bases short and J 8 bases short, with 18 bases between. CDR1 MNHNS and CDR2 SASEGT come from the germline V gene. The CDR3: CASRDYREREAFF. Here the CDR3 DNA reads TGTGCCAGCCGCGACTATAGGGAGCGAGAAGCTTTCTTT.

The V and J genes are TRBV6-4 and TRBJ1-6; tentative D call: TRBD1 (5 bases). V was shortened by 5 bases and J by 13 bases, with 15 bases between the two germline ends. The CDR3 loop spans 13 amino acids. The germline V gene has CDR1 MRHNA and CDR2 SNTAGT. CDR3 loop: CASSQGAFSPLHF. CDR3 coding DNA: TGTGCCAGCAGTCAAGGGGCGTTCTCCCCCCTCCACTTT.

This chain links TRBV18 with TRBJ2-3; 10 nucleotides agree with TRBD1. The V gene end was trimmed by 10 bases and the J gene end by 3 bases; junction bases not matched to a gene: 7. This CDR3 is 14 amino acids long. Germline V lookup: CDR1 KGHSH, CDR2 LQKENI. The CDR3: CATFGQGGTDTQYF. The CDR3 coding sequence is TGTGCCACCTTTGGACAGGGGGGTACAGATACGCAGTATTTT. The whole variable domain, filled in from reference TRBV18 and TRBJ2-3, reads NAGVMQNPRHLVRRRGQEARLRCSPMKGHSHVYWYRQLPEEGLKFMVYLQKENIIDESGMPKERFSAEFPKEGPSILRIQQVVRGDSAAYFCATFGQGGTDTQYFGPGTRLTVL.

The chain is built from TRBV4-1 and TRBJ2-2, with 9 positions matching TRBD2. The trim removed 2 bases at V and 3 bases at J, leaving 4 bases unmatched. CDR3 size: 16 residues. Germline V gene data show CDR1 as MGHRA and CDR2 as YSYEKL. The CDR3: CASSQKGGGDTGELFF. Written as DNA, the CDR3 is TGCGCCAGCAGCCAAAAGGGCGGGGGGGACACCGGGGAGCTGTTTTTT.

This chain connects TRBV7-8 to TRBJ2-1, with 8 nucleotides matching TRBD2. Germline V CDR1 and CDR2: SGHVS, FQNEAQ. J lost 3 bases, V lost 0 bases, and 7 bases had no gene match. The CDR3 extends over 17 amino acids. This CDR3 reads CASSLASGDAFYNEQFF. CDR3 in DNA: TGTGCCAGCAGCTTAGCTAGCGGGGATGCGTTCTACAATGAGCAGTTCTTC.

The chain combines TRBV6-5 with TRBJ2-2; D is perhaps TRBD2 (7 bases). Trimming pared 6 bases from V and 3 bases from J, leaving 11 bases between. The germline CDR1 and CDR2 sequences are MNHEY and SVGAGI. The CDR3 is made up of 14 amino acids. CDR3 sequence reads: CASRGGADTGELFF. For the CDR3, the DNA is TGTGCCAGCAGGGGGGGGGCGGACACCGGGGAGCTGTTTTTT.

The chain combines TRBV6-4 with TRBJ2-1; TRBD1 matches 9 bases. CDR1 is MRHNA and CDR2 is SNTAGT in the germline V gene. This CDR3 region has 16 residues. The V segment lost 6 bases and the J segment 7 bases; nucleotides outside the gene matches: 13. The CDR3 sequence is CASSGTPGQGKNEQFF. CDR3 sequence (DNA): TGTGCCAGCAGCGGGACTCCGGGACAGGGAAAAAATGAGCAGTTCTTC.

This clone was observed a single time. Here the CDR3 reads CASSVGTGLSYEQYF. CDR3 nucleotide sequence: TGTGCCAGCAGCGTAGGAACAGGGTTATCCTACGAGCAGTACTTC. This chain links TRBV9 with TRBJ2-7, with D tentatively TRBD1 (6 bases). The CDR3 is 15 residues long. V was cut by 0 bases and J by 1 base, with 11 bases left in between. Germline V gene sequence: CDR1 SGDLS, CDR2 YYNGEE.

The V gene is TRBV12-5, the J gene TRBJ1-5; no firm D call. This CDR3 contains 13 residues. Trimming shortened V by 7 bases and J by 5 bases, and 12 bases separated the two germline ends. The germline V gene has CDR1 LGHNT and CDR2 FRNRAP. CDR3 in amino acids: CASAPGGYQPQHF. In DNA, the CDR3 is TGTGCTAGTGCCCCGGGAGGTTATCAGCCCCAGCATTTT.

This clone was recorded once. The chain joins TRBV11-3 to TRBJ2-1; 11 bases are a match to TRBD2. The germline CDR1 and CDR2 sequences are SGHNT and YENEEA. With V trimmed by 0 bases and J by 2 bases, 9 bases remained unmatched. This CDR3 has 19 residues. The CDR3 nucleotides read TGTGCCAGCAGCTTAGACGGTCTAGCGGGGGGACCGACCTACAATGAGCAGTTCTTC. It is translated as CASSLDGLAGGPTYNEQFF. The whole variable domain, remainder taken from reference TRBV11-3 and TRBJ2-1, is EAGVVQSPRYKIIEKKQPVAFWCNPISGHNTLYWYLQNLGQGPELLIRYENEEAVDDSQLPKDRFSAERLKGVDSTLKIQPAELGDSAVYLCASSLDGLAGGPTYNEQFFGPGTRLTVL.

The chain is built from TRBV4-1 and TRBJ2-4; 10 nucleotides agree with TRBD2. The trim removed 1 base at V and 9 bases at J, leaving 9 bases unmatched. CDR3 length: 16 residues. Looked up from germline, CDR1 is MGHRA and CDR2 is YSYEKL. CDR3 nucleotides: TGCGCCAGCAGCCAAGTCCTAGCGGGGGCCGAGGCCATTCAGTACTTC. Translation: CASSQVLAGAEAIQYF.